Listed here are 15 T cell receptor beta chains from one sample, sequenced in a study of radiation and T cells in renal cell carcinoma (TCRdb year 2020). This sample's time point label indicates: baseline pretreatment blood. According to the study, the label for this sample's treatment or condition signals: 15 Gy SBRT to primary tumor, nephrectomy 4 weeks later. The protocol used for the library was the immunoSEQ multiplex PCR assay. Entries here come from immuneACCESS through TCRdb and include only in-frame sequences with V and J called. Some clones fail to appear in such tables; in the studies checked, an unresolved V gene covers under half of the shortfall, and the cause of the remainder is unknown. Within this sample are tens of thousands of clones, with 78% of them counted one time only. The top ten clones comprise less than 7.5% of the sample. The sample was blood, taken from a patient whose treatment included radiotherapy and nephrectomy. These TCRs come from a man aged 60-69 years with renal cell carcinoma.

The genes are TRBV11-3 and TRBJ1-2, with D possibly matching TRBD1 (5 bases). The CDR3 contains 13 residues. Trimming stripped 1 base from V and 8 bases from J, with 11 bases between. The germline gives CDR1 SGHNT, CDR2 YENEEA. The CDR3: CASSLVEGVGYTF. CDR3 bases: TGTGCCAGCAGCTTAGTAGAAGGGGTAGGCTACACCTTC.

J is TRBJ2-6 and V is TRBV19, with 7 nucleotides matching TRBD1. CDR1 is LNHDA and CDR2 is SQIVND in the germline V gene (reference sequence). The ends lost 3 bases at V and 2 bases at J; junction bases unmatched: 7. The CDR3 is 17 residues long. DNA for the CDR3: TGTGCCAGTAGTATCGGAGACAGGGTGGCTGGGGCCAACGTCCTGACTTTC. It is translated as CASSIGDRVAGANVLTF.

This chain joins TRBV19 and TRBJ1-2; D is ambiguous. With 3 bases removed from V and 6 bases from J, the gap between germline ends came to 23 bases. The CDR3 has 17 amino acids. Per germline, CDR1 LNHDA and CDR2 SQIVND (reference sequence). The CDR3 loop is CASSIGRQPNPHNGYTF. CDR3 nucleotides: TGTGCCAGTAGTATCGGTCGGCAGCCCAACCCGCACAATGGCTACACCTTC.

This chain joins TRBV5-1 and TRBJ1-1; TRBD1 agrees at 9 bases. Germline lookup yields CDR1 SGHRS and CDR2 YFSETQ. This CDR3 comprises 17 residues. Germline trimming cut 4 bases from V and 6 bases from J; bases unmatched to any gene: 16. The CDR3 loop reads CASSPRLRTGANSEAFF. CDR3 nucleotides: TGCGCCAGCAGCCCCCGTTTACGGACAGGGGCTAATTCTGAAGCTTTCTTT.

V and J are TRBV18 and TRBJ1-1; D unclear. V shed 3 bases and J shed 3 bases, with 11 bases lying between them. Germline V gene sequence: CDR1 KGHSH, CDR2 LQKENI. This CDR3 has 14 residues. The CDR3 sequence: CASSPTLSDTEAFF. The CDR3 bases are TGTGCCAGCTCACCCACACTATCCGACACTGAAGCTTTCTTT.

This clone was seen just once. This chain links TRBV7-9 with TRBJ2-1; 10 positions match TRBD2. Germline assignment: CDR1 SEHNR and CDR2 FQNEAQ (reference sequence). V trimming: 2 bases; J trimming: 12 bases; junction bases outside the gene matches: 4. This CDR3 comprises 13 residues. This CDR3 reads CASSLTSGNRQFF. CDR3 in DNA: TGTGCCAGCAGCTTAACTAGCGGGAATCGGCAGTTCTTC.

This chain connects TRBV15 to TRBJ2-2, with D perhaps assigned TRBD1 or TRBD2 (5 bases each). CDR3 length: 17 residues. Germline loops: CDR1 LNHNV, CDR2 YYDKDF (reference sequence). The V end was cut by 3 bases, the J end by 5 bases, with 19 bases between. CDR3 residues: CATSSPQEGLRTGELFF. The CDR3 DNA sequence: TGTGCCACCAGCAGCCCCCAAGAGGGGCTAAGGACCGGGGAGCTGTTTTTT.

The rearrangement links TRBV18 to TRBJ1-1; no clear D. The V end lost 3 bases, the J end lost 3 bases, and 8 bases lay between the germline ends. Germline CDR1 and CDR2: KGHSH and LQKENI. The CDR3 has 13 amino acids. The CDR3 loop reads CASSPLRDTEAFF. The CDR3 bases are TGTGCCAGCTCACCGTTGAGGGACACTGAAGCTTTCTTT. The full variable domain, completed using reference TRBV18 and TRBJ1-1, is NAGVMQNPRHLVRRRGQEARLRCSPMKGHSHVYWYRQLPEEGLKFMVYLQKENIIDESGMPKERFSAEFPKEGPSILRIQQVVRGDSAAYFCASSPLRDTEAFFGQGTRLTVV.

The table lists this clone with a count of one. V and J are TRBV30 and TRBJ2-5; tentative D call: TRBD2 (6 bases). Trimming cost V 5 bases and J 1 base, with 14 bases left between them. The V gene's germline CDR1 is GTSNPN and CDR2 SVGIG (reference sequence). This CDR3 has 14 residues. The CDR3 loop is CAWGPGEFQETQYF. The CDR3 coding sequence is TGTGCCTGGGGCCCGGGGGAGTTCCAAGAGACCCAGTACTTC.

This clone was seen only once. The chain employs TRBV5-6 and TRBJ2-3; no clear D. The germline CDR1 and CDR2 sequences are SGHDT and YYEEEE. Trimming removed 0 bases from V and 1 base from J, with 9 bases in between. There are 15 residues in the CDR3. DNA for the CDR3: TGTGCCAGCAGCTTGGCCCCAACAGGCACAGATACGCAGTATTTT. Translating gives CASSLAPTGTDTQYF.

The gene calls are TRBV6-5 and TRBJ2-5, with no clear D. V was pared by 4 bases and J by 2 bases, with 8 bases between. Germline V lookup: CDR1 MNHEY, CDR2 SVGAGI. The CDR3 contains 13 residues. The CDR3 DNA sequence: TGTGCCAGCAGTTCTGGCAGACAAGAGACCCAGTACTTC. It encodes CASSSGRQETQYF.

The V gene is TRBV7-9, the J gene TRBJ1-6; D remains ambiguous. V shed 4 bases and J shed 0 bases, with 10 bases lying between them. Germline CDR1 and CDR2: SEHNR and FQNEAQ (reference sequence). This CDR3 region has 16 residues. The CDR3 sequence: CASSSTGVSYNSPLHF. CDR3 nucleotides: TGTGCCAGCAGCTCGACCGGTGTCTCCTATAATTCACCCCTCCACTTT.

The J gene is TRBJ2-3, the V gene TRBV19; TRBD2 might be the D (5 bases). Trimming removed 10 bases at V and 0 bases at J, with 14 bases between. Per the germline V gene, CDR1 is LNHDA and CDR2 is SQIVND (reference sequence). This CDR3 has 14 amino acids. DNA for the CDR3: TGTGCCACCCAAATAGCGAGTAGCACAGATACGCAGTATTTT. Amino acids: CATQIASSTDTQYF.

In nucleotides, the CDR3 is TGTGCCAGTAGTATAGTGCCAAGAACTGAAGCTTTCTTT. It specifies CASSIVPRTEAFF. The chain recombines TRBV19 with TRBJ1-1; D gene unclear. The CDR3 totals 13 residues. V was clipped by 1 base and J by 5 bases, with 8 bases between them. CDR1 is LNHDA and CDR2 is SQIVND in the germline V gene (reference sequence).

The chain combines TRBV28 with TRBJ2-7, with 7 bases lining up with TRBD1. CDR1 MDHEN and CDR2 SYDVKM come from the germline V gene. There are 14 residues in the CDR3. The V and J ends lost 5 bases and 2 bases, in that order; junction bases with no gene match: 6. The chain's CDR3 is CASSPGQATYEQYV. The DNA for the CDR3 is TGTGCCAGCAGTCCTGGACAGGCTACCTACGAGCAGTACGTC.